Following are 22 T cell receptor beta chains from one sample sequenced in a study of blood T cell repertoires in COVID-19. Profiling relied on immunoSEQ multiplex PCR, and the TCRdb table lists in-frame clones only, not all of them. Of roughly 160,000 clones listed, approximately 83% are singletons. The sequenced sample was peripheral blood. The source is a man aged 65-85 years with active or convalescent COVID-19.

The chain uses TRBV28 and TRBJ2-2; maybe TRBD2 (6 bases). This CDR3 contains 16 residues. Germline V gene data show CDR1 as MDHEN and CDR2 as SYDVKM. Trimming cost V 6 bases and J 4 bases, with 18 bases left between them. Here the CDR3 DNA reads TGTGCCAGCAGCCCCATTGGGCTAGCGCCCACCGGGGAGCTGTTTTTT. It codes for CASSPIGLAPTGELFF.

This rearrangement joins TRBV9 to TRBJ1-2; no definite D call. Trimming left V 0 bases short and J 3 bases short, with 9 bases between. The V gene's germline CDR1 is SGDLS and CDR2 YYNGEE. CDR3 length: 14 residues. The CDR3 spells CASSVGGSYYGYTF. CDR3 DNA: TGTGCCAGCAGCGTAGGAGGCAGCTACTATGGCTACACCTTC. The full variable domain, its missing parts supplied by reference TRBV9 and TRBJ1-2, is DSGVTQTPKHLITATGQRVTLRCSPRSGDLSVYWYQQSLDQGLQFLIQYYNGEERAKGNILERFSAQQFPDLHSELNLSSLELGDSALYFCASSVGGSYYGYTFGSGTRLTVV.

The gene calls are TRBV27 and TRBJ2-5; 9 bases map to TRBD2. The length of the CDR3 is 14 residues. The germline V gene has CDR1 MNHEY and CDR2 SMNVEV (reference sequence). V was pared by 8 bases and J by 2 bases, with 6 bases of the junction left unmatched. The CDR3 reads CASQGLAGQETQYF. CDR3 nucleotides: TGTGCCAGCCAGGGGCTAGCGGGACAAGAGACCCAGTACTTC.

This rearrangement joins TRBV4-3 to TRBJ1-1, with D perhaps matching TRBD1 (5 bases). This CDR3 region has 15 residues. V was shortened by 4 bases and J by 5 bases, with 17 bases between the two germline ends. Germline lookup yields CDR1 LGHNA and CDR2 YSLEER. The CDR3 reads CASSRDWGSGTEAFF. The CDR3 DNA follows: TGCGCCAGCAGCCGGGACTGGGGGTCGGGAACTGAAGCTTTCTTT.

The CDR3: CASSEYLGTGGYTF. The CDR3 DNA follows: TGTGCCAGCAGTGAATATTTGGGGACTGGTGGCTACACCTTC. The chain joins TRBV25-1 to TRBJ1-2; a possible D gene is TRBD1 (5 bases). Trimming cost V 0 bases and J 7 bases, with 12 bases left between them. The CDR3 sequence is 14 residues long. Per the germline V gene, CDR1 is MGHDK and CDR2 is SYGVNS.

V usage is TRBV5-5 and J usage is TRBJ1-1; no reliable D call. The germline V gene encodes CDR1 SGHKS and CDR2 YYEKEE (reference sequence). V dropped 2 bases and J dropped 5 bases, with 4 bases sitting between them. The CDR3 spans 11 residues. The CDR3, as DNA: TGTGCCAGCAGCTTTGTAACTGAAGCTTTCTTT. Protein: CASSFVTEAFF.

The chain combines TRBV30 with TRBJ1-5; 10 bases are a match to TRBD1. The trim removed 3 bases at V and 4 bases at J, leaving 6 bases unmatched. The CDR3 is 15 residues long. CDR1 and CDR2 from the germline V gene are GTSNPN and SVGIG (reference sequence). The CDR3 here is CAWRGAGQGNQPQHF. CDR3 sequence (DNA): TGTGCCTGGAGGGGGGCGGGACAGGGGAATCAGCCCCAGCATTTT.

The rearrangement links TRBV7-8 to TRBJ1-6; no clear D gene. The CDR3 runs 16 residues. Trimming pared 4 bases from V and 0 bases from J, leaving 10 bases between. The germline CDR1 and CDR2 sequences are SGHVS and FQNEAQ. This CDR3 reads CASSSGVSSYNSPLHF. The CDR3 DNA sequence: TGTGCCAGCAGCTCAGGTGTGAGCTCCTATAATTCACCCCTCCACTTT.

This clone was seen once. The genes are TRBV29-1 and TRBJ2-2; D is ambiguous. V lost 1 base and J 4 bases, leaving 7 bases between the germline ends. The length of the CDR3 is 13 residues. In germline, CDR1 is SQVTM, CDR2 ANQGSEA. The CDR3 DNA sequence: TGCAGCGTTGAAGGAGTAAGCACCGGGGAGCTGTTTTTT. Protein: CSVEGVSTGELFF.

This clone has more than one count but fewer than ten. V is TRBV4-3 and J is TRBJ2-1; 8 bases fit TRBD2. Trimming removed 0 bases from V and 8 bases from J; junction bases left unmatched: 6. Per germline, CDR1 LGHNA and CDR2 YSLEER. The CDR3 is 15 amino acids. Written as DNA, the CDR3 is TGCGCCAGCAGCCAAGAAACGGGAGGGAGGCATGAGCAGTTCTTC. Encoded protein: CASSQETGGRHEQFF.

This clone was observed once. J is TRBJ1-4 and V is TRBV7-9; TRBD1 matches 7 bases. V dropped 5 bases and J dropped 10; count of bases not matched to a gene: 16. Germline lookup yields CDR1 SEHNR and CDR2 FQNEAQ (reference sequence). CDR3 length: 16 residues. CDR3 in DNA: TGTGCCAGCAGCCCAGGGGGACCCCCCATGGGGGGAAAACTGTTTTTT. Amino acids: CASSPGGPPMGGKLFF.

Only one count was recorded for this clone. Here the CDR3 DNA reads TGCGCCAGCAGCCAAGCGGGAGGCACAGATACGCAGTATTTT. Protein product: CASSQAGGTDTQYF. The chain carries TRBV4-1 and TRBJ2-3, with D possibly matching TRBD2 (6 bases). CDR1 and CDR2 (germline): MGHRA, YSYEKL. The germline V and J ends were trimmed by 1 base and 1 base, with 6 bases remaining between them. The CDR3 has 14 residues.

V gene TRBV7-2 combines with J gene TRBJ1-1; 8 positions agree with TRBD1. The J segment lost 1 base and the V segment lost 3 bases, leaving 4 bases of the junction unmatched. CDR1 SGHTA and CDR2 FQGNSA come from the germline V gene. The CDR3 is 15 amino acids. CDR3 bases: TGTGCCAGCAGCTTTAACAGGGGGAGGAACACTGAAGCTTTCTTT. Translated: CASSFNRGRNTEAFF.

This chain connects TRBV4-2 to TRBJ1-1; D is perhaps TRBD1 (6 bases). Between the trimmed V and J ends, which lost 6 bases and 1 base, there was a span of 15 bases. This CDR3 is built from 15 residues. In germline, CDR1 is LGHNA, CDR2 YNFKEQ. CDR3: CASRPNPGQNTEAFF. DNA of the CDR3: TGTGCCAGCAGGCCAAATCCGGGACAGAACACTGAAGCTTTCTTT.

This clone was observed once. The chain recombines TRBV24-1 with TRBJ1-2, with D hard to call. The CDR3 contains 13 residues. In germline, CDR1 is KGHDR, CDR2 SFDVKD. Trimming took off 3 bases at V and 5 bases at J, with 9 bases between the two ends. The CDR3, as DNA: TGTGCCACCAGTGATCCAGCGACTTATGGCTACACCTTC. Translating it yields CATSDPATYGYTF.

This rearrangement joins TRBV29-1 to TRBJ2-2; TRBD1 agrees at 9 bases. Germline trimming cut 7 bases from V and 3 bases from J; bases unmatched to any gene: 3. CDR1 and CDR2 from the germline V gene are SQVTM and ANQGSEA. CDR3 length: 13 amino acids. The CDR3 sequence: CSARTGDTGELFF. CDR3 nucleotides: TGCAGCGCCAGGACAGGGGACACCGGGGAGCTGTTTTTT.

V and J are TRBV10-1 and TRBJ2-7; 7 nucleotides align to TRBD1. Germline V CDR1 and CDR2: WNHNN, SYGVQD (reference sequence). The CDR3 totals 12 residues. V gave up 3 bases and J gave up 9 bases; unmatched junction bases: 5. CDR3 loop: CASSDPGQRQYF. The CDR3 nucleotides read TGCGCCAGCAGTGACCCGGGACAGCGGCAGTACTTC.

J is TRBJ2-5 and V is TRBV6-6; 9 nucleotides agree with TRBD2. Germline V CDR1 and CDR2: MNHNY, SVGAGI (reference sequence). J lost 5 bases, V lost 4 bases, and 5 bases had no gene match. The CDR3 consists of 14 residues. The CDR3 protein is CASSSARGGETQYF. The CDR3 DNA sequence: TGTGCCAGCAGTTCCGCGCGGGGGGGGGAGACCCAGTACTTC.

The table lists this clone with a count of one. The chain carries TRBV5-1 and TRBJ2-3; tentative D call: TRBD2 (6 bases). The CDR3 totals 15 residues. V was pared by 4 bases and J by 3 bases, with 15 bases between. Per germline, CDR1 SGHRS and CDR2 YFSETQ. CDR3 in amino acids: CASSPRDGGTDTQYF. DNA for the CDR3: TGCGCCAGCAGCCCCCGGGACGGGGGAACAGATACGCAGTATTTT.

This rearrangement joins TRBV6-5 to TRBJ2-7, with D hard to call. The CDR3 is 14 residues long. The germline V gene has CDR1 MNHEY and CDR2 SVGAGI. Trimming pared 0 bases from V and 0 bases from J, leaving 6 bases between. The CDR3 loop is CASSYSAGSYEQYF. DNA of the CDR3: TGTGCCAGCAGTTACTCAGCAGGCTCCTACGAGCAGTACTTC.

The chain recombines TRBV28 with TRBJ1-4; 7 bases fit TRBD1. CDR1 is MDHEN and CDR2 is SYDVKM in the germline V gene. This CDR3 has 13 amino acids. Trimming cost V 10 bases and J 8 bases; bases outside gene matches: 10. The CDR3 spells CATMGRGREKLFF. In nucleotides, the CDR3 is TGTGCCACCATGGGCAGGGGGAGAGAAAAACTGTTTTTT.

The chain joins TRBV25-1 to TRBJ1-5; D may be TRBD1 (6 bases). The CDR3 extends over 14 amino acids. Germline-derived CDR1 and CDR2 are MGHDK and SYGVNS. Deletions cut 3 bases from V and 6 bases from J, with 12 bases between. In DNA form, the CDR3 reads TGTGCCAGCAGTGACCCAGGGGTGAGTCAGCCCCAGCATTTT. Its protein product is CASSDPGVSQPQHF. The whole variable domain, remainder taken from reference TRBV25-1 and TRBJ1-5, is EADIYQTPRYLVIGTGKKITLECSQTMGHDKMYWYQQDPGMELHLIHYSYGVNSTEKGDLSSESTVSRIRTEHFPLTLESARPSHTSQYLCASSDPGVSQPQHFGDGTRLSIL.